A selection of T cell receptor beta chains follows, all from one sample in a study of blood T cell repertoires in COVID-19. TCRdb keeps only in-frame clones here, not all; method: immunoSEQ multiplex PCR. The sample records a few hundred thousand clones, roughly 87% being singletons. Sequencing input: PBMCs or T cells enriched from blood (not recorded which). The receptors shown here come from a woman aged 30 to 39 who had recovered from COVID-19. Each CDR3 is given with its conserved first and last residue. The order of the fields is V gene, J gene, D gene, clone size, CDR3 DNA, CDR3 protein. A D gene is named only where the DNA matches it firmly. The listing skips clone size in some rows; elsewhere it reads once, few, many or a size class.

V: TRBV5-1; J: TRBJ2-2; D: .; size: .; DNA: TGCGCCAGCAGTTCAGAGGCGGGACTTAACACCGGGGAGCTGTTTTTT; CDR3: CASSSEAGLNTGELFF
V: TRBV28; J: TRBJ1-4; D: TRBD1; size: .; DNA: TGTGCCAGCAGCGCGGGACAGTTTGAAAAACTGTTTTTT; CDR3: CASSAGQFEKLFF
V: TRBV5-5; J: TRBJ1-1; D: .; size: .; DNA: TGTGCCAGCAGCTTTTTACAGACCGACACTGAAGCTTTCTTT; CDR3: CASSFLQTDTEAFF
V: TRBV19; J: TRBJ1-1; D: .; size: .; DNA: TGTGCCAGTAGTATCGGTCTCGCTGAAGCTTTCTTT; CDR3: CASSIGLAEAFF
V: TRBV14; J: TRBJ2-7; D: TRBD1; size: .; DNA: TGTGCCAGCAGCCACCCTCATGGGGGACAGGGAGTGGCCTACGAGCAGTACTTC; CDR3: CASSHPHGGQGVAYEQYF
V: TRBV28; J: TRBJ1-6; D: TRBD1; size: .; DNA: TGTGCCAGCAGTTGGACAGGGGACAACTATAATTCACCCCTCCACTTT; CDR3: CASSWTGDNYNSPLHF
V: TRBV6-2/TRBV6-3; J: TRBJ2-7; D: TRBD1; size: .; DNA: TGTGCCAGCAGTCGGACAGGGTCCTACGAGCAGTACTTC; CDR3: CASSRTGSYEQYF
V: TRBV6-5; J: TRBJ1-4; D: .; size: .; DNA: TGTGCCAGCAGTTACCACAGCTCAACTAATGAAAAACTGTTTTTT; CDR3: CASSYHSSTNEKLFF
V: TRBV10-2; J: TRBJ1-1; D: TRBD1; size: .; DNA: TGCGCCAGCAGTGAGTCACAGGGGTATGAAGCTTTCTTT; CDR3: CASSESQGYEAFF
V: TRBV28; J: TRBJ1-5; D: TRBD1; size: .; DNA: TGTGCCAGCAGACAGGGGAACAATCAGCCCCAGCATTTT; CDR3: CASRQGNNQPQHF
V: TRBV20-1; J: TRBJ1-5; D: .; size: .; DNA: TGCAGTGCTAGTCGGGACAACTCCTATAGCAATCAGCCCCAGCATTTT; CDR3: CSASRDNSYSNQPQHF
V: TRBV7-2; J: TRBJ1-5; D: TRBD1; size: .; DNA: TGTGCCAGCAGCTACGGACAGGCCAATCAGCCCCAGCATTTT; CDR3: CASSYGQANQPQHF
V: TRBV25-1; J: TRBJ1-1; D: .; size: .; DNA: TGTGCCAGCAAAGAACAGGGAGAGAACACTGAAGCTTTCTTT; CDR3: CASKEQGENTEAFF
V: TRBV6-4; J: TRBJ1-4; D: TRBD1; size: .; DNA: TGTGCCAGCAGTACTCCTCCGGGACAGGGGGCTTTTGCTAATGAAAAACTGTTTTTT; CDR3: CASSTPPGQGAFANEKLFF
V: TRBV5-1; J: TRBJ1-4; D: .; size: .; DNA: TGCGCCAGCAGCTTGTATGCCAGGGAGGAAACTAATGAAAAACTGTTTTTT; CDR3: CASSLYAREETNEKLFF
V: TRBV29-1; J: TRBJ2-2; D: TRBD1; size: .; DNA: TGCAGCGTTGAGGACGGGACAGAGGCCGGGGAGCTGTTTTTT; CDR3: CSVEDGTEAGELFF
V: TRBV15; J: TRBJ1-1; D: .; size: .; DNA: TGTGCCACCAGCAGAGATGAGAGGGCTTTCTTT; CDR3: CATSRDERAFF
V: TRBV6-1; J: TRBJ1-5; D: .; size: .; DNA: TGTGCCAGCAGTGAAAATCAGATTTATCAGCCCCAGCATTTT; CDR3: CASSENQIYQPQHF
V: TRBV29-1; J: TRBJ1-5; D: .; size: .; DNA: TGCAGCGTCCGGGACACCCATCAGCCCCAGCATTTT; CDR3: CSVRDTHQPQHF
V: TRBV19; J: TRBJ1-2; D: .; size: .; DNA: TGTGCCAGTAGTATAGATCTTAGCAGGGGTGCCGGCTATGGCTACACCTTC; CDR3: CASSIDLSRGAGYGYTF
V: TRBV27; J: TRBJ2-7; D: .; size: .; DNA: TGTGCCAGCAGGCCTCAGGGGCCCTACGAGCAGTACTTC; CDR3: CASRPQGPYEQYF
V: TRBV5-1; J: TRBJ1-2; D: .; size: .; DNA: TGCGCCAGTCAGGCTGTCACAGGGTTGGTCGGCTACACCTTC; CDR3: CASQAVTGLVGYTF
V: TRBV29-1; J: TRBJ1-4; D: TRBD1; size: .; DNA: TGCAGCGTTTGGACAGGGTTGGATGAAAAACTGTTTTTT; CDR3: CSVWTGLDEKLFF
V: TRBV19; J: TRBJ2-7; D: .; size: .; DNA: TGTGCCAGTAGTACTACCCGGGACTCCGTCGGCTACGAGCAGTACTTC; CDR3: CASSTTRDSVGYEQYF
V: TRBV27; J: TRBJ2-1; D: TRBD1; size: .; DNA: TGTGCCAGCAGGAGGGGGACAGGGGGCAGTGAGCAGTTCTTC; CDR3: CASRRGTGGSEQFF
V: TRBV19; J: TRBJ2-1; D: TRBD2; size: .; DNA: TGTGCCAGTAGTATTCTAGCGGGAGTTGAGAATGAGCAGTTCTTC; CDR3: CASSILAGVENEQFF
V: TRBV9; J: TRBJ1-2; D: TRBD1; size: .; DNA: TGTGCCAGCAGCTTAAGACAGGGCCTGGGCTACACCTTC; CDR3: CASSLRQGLGYTF
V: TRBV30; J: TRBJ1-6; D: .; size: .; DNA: TGTGCCTGGAGTAGAGGGGATCAGGGGAGATATAATTCACCCCTCCACTTT; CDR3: CAWSRGDQGRYNSPLHF
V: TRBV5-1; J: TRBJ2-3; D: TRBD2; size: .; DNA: TGCGCCAGCAGCTTAATTGGTCGGGCGGGAGCTGGGGATACGCAGTATTTT; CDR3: CASSLIGRAGAGDTQYF
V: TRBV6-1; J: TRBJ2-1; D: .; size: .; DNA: TGTGCCAGCAGTGAACAGGCGGGCTACTCCTACAATGAGCAGTTCTTC; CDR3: CASSEQAGYSYNEQFF
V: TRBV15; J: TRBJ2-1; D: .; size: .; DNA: TGTGCCACCAGCAGAGATCGGTGGGGGAGGCTTAATGAGCAGTTCTTC; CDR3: CATSRDRWGRLNEQFF
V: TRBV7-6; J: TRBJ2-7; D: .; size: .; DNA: TGTGCCAGCAGCTCCCGGGACAACACCTACGAGCAGTACTTC; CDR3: CASSSRDNTYEQYF
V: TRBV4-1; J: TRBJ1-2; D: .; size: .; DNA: TGCGCCAGCAGCCAAGAATTGTCGGATGGCTACACCTTC; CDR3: CASSQELSDGYTF
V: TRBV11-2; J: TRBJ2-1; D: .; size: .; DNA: TGTGCCAGCAGCTTAGGTGGGGTGGGGGCGACCTACAATGAGCAGTTCTTC; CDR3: CASSLGGVGATYNEQFF
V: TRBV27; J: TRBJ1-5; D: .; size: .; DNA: TGTGCCAGCAGTTTATCCTCAGTTCAGCCCCAGCATTTT; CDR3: CASSLSSVQPQHF
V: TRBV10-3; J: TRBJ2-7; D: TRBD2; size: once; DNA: TGTGCCACCGCCCTTGGACTAGCGAGAACCTACGAGCAGTACTTC; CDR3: CATALGLARTYEQYF
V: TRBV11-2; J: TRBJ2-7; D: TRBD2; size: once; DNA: TGTGCCAGCAGACCAGACCTAGCGGGAGCCTACGAGCAGTACTTC; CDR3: CASRPDLAGAYEQYF
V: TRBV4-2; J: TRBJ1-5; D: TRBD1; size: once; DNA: TGTGCCAGCAGCCAGACGCGGACAGGGGAAGATCAGCCCCAGCATTTT; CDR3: CASSQTRTGEDQPQHF
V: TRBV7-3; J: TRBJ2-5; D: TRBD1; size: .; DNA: TGTGCCAGCAGCCGGGGGACAGGAGAGACCCAGTACTTC; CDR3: CASSRGTGETQYF
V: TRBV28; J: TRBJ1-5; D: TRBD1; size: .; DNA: TGTGCCAGCAGTTCTTCCTCCCGGACAGGGGGCAGGAGACAGCCCCAGCATTTT; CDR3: CASSSSSRTGGRRQPQHF
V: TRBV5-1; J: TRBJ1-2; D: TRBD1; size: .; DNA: TGCGCCAGCACCGTAGGGGGCGACTATGGCTACACCTTC; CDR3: CASTVGGDYGYTF
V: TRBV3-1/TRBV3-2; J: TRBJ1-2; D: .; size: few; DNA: TGTGCCAGCAGCCAATTCCCCCTAGAGGGGGGGGATAACTATGGCTACACCTTC; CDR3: CASSQFPLEGGDNYGYTF
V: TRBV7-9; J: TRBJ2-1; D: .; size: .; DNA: TGTGCCAGCAGCCTAGTGGACTATGAGCAGTTCTTC; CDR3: CASSLVDYEQFF
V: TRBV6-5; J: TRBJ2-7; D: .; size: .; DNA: TGTGCCAGCAGTTACTCGCGCGGGGCCGAGCAGTACTTC; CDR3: CASSYSRGAEQYF
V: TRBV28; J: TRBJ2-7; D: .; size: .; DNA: TGTGCCAGCAGTTTCCTCGTAGCGGATCGCTCCTACGAGCAGTACTTC; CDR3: CASSFLVADRSYEQYF
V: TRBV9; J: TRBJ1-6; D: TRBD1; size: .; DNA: TGTGCCAGCAGCGCTGGGGGGGGACAGGGTAATTCACCCCTCCACTTT; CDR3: CASSAGGGQGNSPLHF
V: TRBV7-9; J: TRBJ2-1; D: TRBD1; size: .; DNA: TGTGCCAGCAACAGGGGGCGGACCCACAATGAGCAGTTCTTC; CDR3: CASNRGRTHNEQFF
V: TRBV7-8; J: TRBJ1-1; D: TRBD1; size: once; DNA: TGTGCCAGCAGCGTGGGACAGGGCCCGAACACTGAAGCTTTCTTT; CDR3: CASSVGQGPNTEAFF
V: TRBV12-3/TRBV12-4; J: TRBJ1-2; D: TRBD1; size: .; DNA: TGTGCCAGCAGTTTAACCGGGACAGATGGCTACACCTTC; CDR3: CASSLTGTDGYTF
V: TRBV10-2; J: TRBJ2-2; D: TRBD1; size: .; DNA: TGCGCCAGCATTGAGACAGGGAATACCGGGGAGCTGTTTTTT; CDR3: CASIETGNTGELFF
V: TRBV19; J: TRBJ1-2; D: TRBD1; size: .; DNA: TGTGCCAGTACCAAAGACAGGGCGACCTATGGCTACACCTTC; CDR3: CASTKDRATYGYTF
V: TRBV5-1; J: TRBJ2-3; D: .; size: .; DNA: TGCGCCAGCAGCTTGGGGGCGGGGGCAACAGATACGCAGTATTTT; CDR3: CASSLGAGATDTQYF
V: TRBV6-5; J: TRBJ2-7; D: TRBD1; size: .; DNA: TGTGCCAGCAGCCGCCGGACAGGGGACGAGCAGTACTTC; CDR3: CASSRRTGDEQYF
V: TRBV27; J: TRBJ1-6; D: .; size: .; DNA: TGTGCCAGCACAAAAATAACAGGGAACTATAATTCACCCCTCCACTTT; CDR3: CASTKITGNYNSPLHF
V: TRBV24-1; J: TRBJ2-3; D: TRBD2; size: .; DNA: TGTGCCACCAGTGATACCCGACTAGCCACAGATACGCAGTATTTT; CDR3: CATSDTRLATDTQYF